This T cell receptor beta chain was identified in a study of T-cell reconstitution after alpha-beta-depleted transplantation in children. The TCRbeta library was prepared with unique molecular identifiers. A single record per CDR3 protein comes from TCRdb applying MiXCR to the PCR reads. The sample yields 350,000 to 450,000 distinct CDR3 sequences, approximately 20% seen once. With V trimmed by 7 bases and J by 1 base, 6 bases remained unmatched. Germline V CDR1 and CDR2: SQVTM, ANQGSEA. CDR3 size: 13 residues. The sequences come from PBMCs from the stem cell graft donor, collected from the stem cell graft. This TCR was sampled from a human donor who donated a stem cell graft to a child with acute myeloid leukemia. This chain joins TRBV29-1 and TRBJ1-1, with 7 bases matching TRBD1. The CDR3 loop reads CSATTGPNTEAFF. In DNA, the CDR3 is TGCAGCGCTACGACAGGGCCGAACACTGAAGCTTTCTTT. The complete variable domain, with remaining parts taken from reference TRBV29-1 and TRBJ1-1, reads SAVISQKPSRDICQRGTSLTIQCQVDSQVTMMFWYRQQPGQSLTLIATANQGSEATYESGFVIDKFPISRPNLTFSTLTVSNMSPEDSSIYLCSATTGPNTEAFFGQGTRLTVV.